This entry lists 26 T cell receptor beta chains sequenced from one sample in a study of cytomegalovirus exposure and HLA in healthy donors. The PCR ran on 60 Vbeta and 13 Jbeta primers. Assay: immunoSEQ multiplex PCR; the TCRdb copy retains only in-frame clones and omits some. The sample lists over 100,000 clones, about four fifths occurring once. Sequencing input: PBMCs. These receptors were collected from a man younger than 40 in good health and CMV-seronegative.

The chain couples TRBV4-2 to TRBJ2-7; perhaps TRBD1 as D (8 bases). The CDR3 is made up of 16 amino acids. V was clipped by 4 bases and J by 0 bases, with 16 bases between them. Per germline, CDR1 LGHNA and CDR2 YNFKEQ. The CDR3 nucleotides are TGTGCCAGCAGCCTTTCAGGGGGCGGGGGCTCCTACGAGCAGTACTTC. Its translation is CASSLSGGGGSYEQYF.

This clone was observed a single time. The genes are TRBV2 and TRBJ2-7, with 12 bases lining up with TRBD2. With V trimmed by 4 bases and J by 2 bases, 9 bases remained unmatched. The CDR3 sequence is 17 residues long. CDR1 and CDR2 from the germline V gene are SNHLY and FYNNEI. The CDR3 bases are TGTGCCAGCAGTGGAAGCGGACTAGCGGGGTCTCCCTACGAGCAGTACTTC. Translating it yields CASSGSGLAGSPYEQYF.

The chain is built from TRBV18 and TRBJ2-7; the D is unclear. The CDR3 sequence is 12 residues long. CDR1 and CDR2 (germline): KGHSH, LQKENI. Trimming stripped 5 bases from V and 4 bases from J, with 9 bases between. The CDR3 region is CASSLQQYEQYF. In DNA, the CDR3 is TGTGCCAGCTCATTACAGCAGTACGAGCAGTACTTC. The whole variable domain, filled in from reference TRBV18 and TRBJ2-7, reads NAGVMQNPRHLVRRRGQEARLRCSPMKGHSHVYWYRQLPEEGLKFMVYLQKENIIDESGMPKERFSAEFPKEGPSILRIQQVVRGDSAAYFCASSLQQYEQYFGPGTRLTVT.

This clone has just one count. This chain connects TRBV6-5 to TRBJ1-2; tentative D call: TRBD1 (5 bases). This CDR3 contains 16 residues. The germline gives CDR1 MNHEY, CDR2 SVGAGI. V shed 0 bases and J shed 0 bases, with 11 bases lying between them. In nucleotides, the CDR3 is TGTGCCAGCAGTTACTCGGGGCTTACGGCTAACTATGGCTACACCTTC. Amino acids: CASSYSGLTANYGYTF.

This clone was picked up one time. The chain has TRBV4-2 and TRBJ1-1, with D perhaps matching TRBD1 (5 bases). The CDR3 consists of 18 residues. Germline V gene data show CDR1 as LGHNA and CDR2 as YNFKEQ. V was trimmed by 0 bases and J by 5 bases, leaving 22 bases between them. The CDR3: CASSQDVRFRDLRTEAFF. The CDR3 coding sequence is TGTGCCAGCAGCCAAGATGTAAGGTTCAGGGACTTGAGGACTGAAGCTTTCTTT.

The chain combines TRBV4-3 with TRBJ2-7; weak D call: TRBD1 (6 bases). V dropped 0 bases and J dropped 6 bases, with 12 bases sitting between them. Germline-derived CDR1 and CDR2 are LGHNA and YSLEER. This CDR3 is built from 14 residues. The CDR3 region has the DNA TGCGCCAGCAGCCAAGACTATACAGGGCCCGAGCAGTACTTC. Its translation: CASSQDYTGPEQYF.

This chain joins TRBV18 and TRBJ2-5; 9 bases agree with TRBD2. This CDR3 contains 14 residues. The J segment lost 5 bases and the V segment lost 2 bases, leaving 3 bases of the junction unmatched. The germline V gene encodes CDR1 KGHSH and CDR2 LQKENI. The CDR3 here is CASSPSAGGETQYF. CDR3 bases: TGTGCCAGCTCACCAAGCGCGGGAGGGGAGACCCAGTACTTC.

The rearrangement joins TRBV7-2 to TRBJ2-2; 14 bases match TRBD2. CDR3 length: 20 residues. V lost 0 bases to trimming and J lost 0 bases; unmatched junction nucleotides: 6. The germline CDR1 and CDR2 sequences are SGHTA and FQGNSA. Written as DNA, the CDR3 is TGTGCCAGCAGCTTAGCCGGGACTAGCGGGAGAGCAACGAACACCGGGGAGCTGTTTTTT. This gives the protein CASSLAGTSGRATNTGELFF.

The J gene is TRBJ1-2, the V gene TRBV4-1; the match to TRBD1 covers 9 bases. This CDR3 is built from 14 residues. V lost 1 base to trimming and J lost 7 bases; unmatched junction nucleotides: 4. Germline CDR1 and CDR2: MGHRA and YSYEKL. The CDR3 region is CASSQAGQGLGYTF. As DNA, the CDR3 is TGCGCCAGCAGCCAAGCGGGACAGGGCCTTGGCTACACCTTC.

V gene TRBV7-8 combines with J gene TRBJ2-1; unclear D gene. The ends were cut back, 1 base at V and 6 bases at J, with 16 bases in the middle. The CDR3 sequence is 16 residues long. CDR1 and CDR2 (germline): SGHVS, FQNEAQ. CDR3 in amino acids: CASSLVARGDRNEQFF. CDR3 sequence (DNA): TGTGCCAGCAGCTTAGTAGCCAGAGGTGACCGCAATGAGCAGTTCTTC. Full variable domain (remainder filled in from reference TRBV7-8 and TRBJ2-1): GAGVSQSPRYKVAKRGQDVALRCDPISGHVSLFWYQQALGQGPEFLTYFQNEAQLDKSGLPSDRFFAERPEGSVSTLKIQRTQQEDSAVYLCASSLVARGDRNEQFFGPGTRLTVL.

The gene calls are TRBV5-1 and TRBJ2-1; the match to TRBD2 covers 12 bases. Germline V gene data show CDR1 as SGHRS and CDR2 as YFSETQ. After removal of 2 bases from V and 6 bases from J, the junction contained 9 bases not matched to a gene. The CDR3 is made up of 17 amino acids. The CDR3 DNA reads as TGCGCCAGCAGCTTTGCCCTAGCGGGAGGGCCTTTCAATGAGCAGTTCTTC. Translated: CASSFALAGGPFNEQFF. The variable domain in full, completed from reference TRBV5-1 and TRBJ2-1, reads KAGVTQTPRYLIKTRGQQVTLSCSPISGHRSVSWYQQTPGQGLQFLFEYFSETQRNKGNFPGRFSGRQFSNSRSEMNVSTLELGDSALYLCASSFALAGGPFNEQFFGPGTRLTVL.

The chain carries TRBV29-1 and TRBJ2-1; D is perhaps TRBD2 (6 bases). Germline lookup yields CDR1 SQVTM and CDR2 ANQGSEA. The CDR3 covers 14 residues. The V and J ends lost 4 bases and 3 bases respectively, with 13 bases between them. In DNA, the CDR3 is TGCAGCGTTGTTCCTAGCGATCACTACAATGAGCAGTTCTTC. Translating gives CSVVPSDHYNEQFF.

The chain combines TRBV30 with TRBJ2-7; TRBD2 matches at 12 bases. This CDR3 contains 17 residues. After removal of 0 bases from V and 5 bases from J, the junction contained 11 bases not matched to a gene. The V gene's germline CDR1 is GTSNPN and CDR2 SVGIG (reference sequence). The DNA of the CDR3 is TGTGCCTGGAGTGTACGAACTAGCGGGAGGTTTGCCCACGAGCAGTACTTC. This translates into CAWSVRTSGRFAHEQYF.

The rearrangement joins TRBV5-6 to TRBJ1-5; D possibly corresponds to TRBD1 (5 bases). The germline V and J ends were trimmed by 2 bases and 2 bases, with 11 bases remaining between them. The CDR3 has 15 amino acids. Germline V lookup: CDR1 SGHDT, CDR2 YYEEEE. CDR3 coding DNA: TGTGCCAGCAGCTTCGGGGGGTTTGGCAATCAGCCCCAGCATTTT. Protein sequence: CASSFGGFGNQPQHF. Drawing the rest from reference TRBV5-6 and TRBJ1-5, the complete variable domain is DAGVTQSPTHLIKTRGQQVTLRCSPKSGHDTVSWYQQALGQGPQFIFQYYEEEERQRGNFPDRFSGHQFPNYSSELNVNALLLGDSALYLCASSFGGFGNQPQHFGDGTRLSIL.

The CDR3 spells CASSLVPISYEQYF. The DNA of the CDR3 is TGCGCCAGCAGCTTGGTCCCTATCTCCTACGAGCAGTACTTC. This chain links TRBV5-1 with TRBJ2-7; no clear D gene. The CDR3 consists of 14 residues. V was pared by 0 bases and J by 0 bases, with 7 bases between. Germline V gives CDR1 SGHRS, CDR2 YFSETQ. The whole variable domain, remainder taken from reference TRBV5-1 and TRBJ2-7, is KAGVTQTPRYLIKTRGQQVTLSCSPISGHRSVSWYQQTPGQGLQFLFEYFSETQRNKGNFPGRFSGRQFSNSRSEMNVSTLELGDSALYLCASSLVPISYEQYFGPGTRLTVT.

The chain has TRBV5-1 and TRBJ1-2, with D possibly TRBD1 on 6 matching bases. This CDR3 contains 15 residues. Germline V gives CDR1 SGHRS, CDR2 YFSETQ. With 4 bases removed from V and 5 bases from J, the gap between germline ends came to 18 bases. The CDR3 protein is CASSVGTNSVYGYTF. CDR3 coding DNA: TGCGCCAGCAGCGTCGGGACAAATTCGGTGTATGGCTACACCTTC.

The chain uses TRBV5-6 and TRBJ2-7; D is possibly TRBD1 (5 bases). V was clipped by 7 bases and J by 3 bases, with 17 bases between them. Germline values: CDR1 SGHDT, CDR2 YYEEEE. The CDR3 covers 14 residues. CDR3 sequence reads: CASQAQAEHYEQYF. CDR3 DNA sequence: TGTGCCAGCCAGGCACAGGCAGAGCACTACGAGCAGTACTTC.

Note on this clone: Sequence at one end of the junction differs from germline and may be a read error. The gene calls are TRBV5-6 and TRBJ2-7; weak D call: TRBD2 (5 bases). The CDR3 consists of 11 residues. Germline CDR1 SGHDT, CDR2 YYEEEE. The CDR3 reads CASSKRSREHF. DNA for the CDR3: TGTGCCAGCAGCAAGAGGTCACGGGAACACTTC.

There are a few counts of this clone. This chain uses TRBV6-5 with TRBJ2-6, with D hard to call. The germline V and J ends were trimmed by 0 bases and 4 bases, with 10 bases remaining between them. Germline V lookup: CDR1 MNHEY, CDR2 SVGAGI. This CDR3 is built from 16 residues. The CDR3 reads CASSYSYESGANVLTF. The CDR3 DNA follows: TGTGCCAGCAGTTACTCTTATGAGTCCGGGGCCAACGTCCTGACTTTC.

V is TRBV19 and J is TRBJ1-2; D remains unclear. The CDR3 runs to 11 residues. Germline CDR1 reads LNHDA; CDR2 reads SQIVND (reference sequence). V was shortened by 9 bases and J by 6 bases, with 11 bases between the two germline ends. DNA of the CDR3: TGTGCCAGCGGCGGCTGGGATGGCTACACCTTC. Translating gives CASGGWDGYTF.

This clone came up a few times. The chain uses TRBV4-2 and TRBJ2-7, with 7 bases matching TRBD1. The J segment lost 2 bases and the V segment lost 8 bases, leaving 6 bases of the junction unmatched. Germline V lookup: CDR1 LGHNA, CDR2 YNFKEQ. The CDR3 is 13 residues long. The CDR3 nucleotides read TGTGCCAGCGCCGGGACAGAGACCTACGAGCAGTACTTC. This translates into CASAGTETYEQYF.

The chain uses TRBV5-4 and TRBJ1-1; 11 nucleotides line up with TRBD1. Germline assignment: CDR1 SGHNT and CDR2 YYREEE (reference sequence). This CDR3 spans 14 amino acids. V was clipped by 4 bases and J by 7 bases; unmatched bases: 6. DNA of the CDR3: TGTGCCAGCAGCCCTGGACAGGGGGCCATTGAAGCTTTCTTT. This codes for CASSPGQGAIEAFF.

The chain recombines TRBV5-6 with TRBJ2-7; D might be TRBD2 (5 bases). The CDR3 spans 15 residues. The germline V gene encodes CDR1 SGHDT and CDR2 YYEEEE. The V and J ends lost 1 base and 4 bases respectively, with 15 bases between them. The CDR3: CASSLLPGSQYEQYF. The CDR3 DNA sequence: TGTGCCAGCAGCTTGTTACCGGGATCTCAGTACGAGCAGTACTTC.

The chain links TRBV2 to TRBJ2-7; 7 positions match TRBD1. The CDR3 has 14 amino acids. V lost 4 bases, J lost 1 base, and 4 bases stayed unmatched. Germline CDR1 and CDR2: SNHLY and FYNNEI. Written as DNA, the CDR3 is TGTGCCAGCAGTGGGACAGGAGCGTCCTACGAGCAGTACTTC. It yields the protein CASSGTGASYEQYF.

This clone was counted a few times. This rearrangement joins TRBV5-1 to TRBJ1-2; 7 nucleotides agree with TRBD1. J gave up 0 bases and V 6 bases, and 5 bases lay outside the gene matches. Per the germline V gene, CDR1 is SGHRS and CDR2 is YFSETQ. The CDR3 is 14 residues long. CDR3 DNA: TGCGCCAGCACCCCAGGACAGGCTAACTATGGCTACACCTTC. It yields the protein CASTPGQANYGYTF.

The chain combines TRBV28 with TRBJ1-2, with 8 bases identical to TRBD1. This CDR3 is built from 13 residues. Germline values: CDR1 MDHEN, CDR2 SYDVKM. After removal of 6 bases from V and 6 bases from J, the junction contained 6 bases not matched to a gene. The CDR3 loop reads CASSPVRGHGYTF. The DNA for the CDR3 is TGTGCCAGCAGCCCGGTCAGGGGGCATGGCTACACCTTC.